Detailed here is one TCR beta chain. What it binds is unknown. RNA was extracted from bulk tissue without any cell sorting. Chemotherapy-naive patients with new lung cancer underwent thoracic surgery in China, August–late 2014. This sample is drawn from a study of tumor and adjacent non-tumor tissue in lung cancer. Study as a whole: The cohort had under 15 adenocarcinoma, 2 squamous cell and 1 small cell patients. Some 4.1 million productive TCRbeta reads were obtained per sample on average. Points from the study as a whole: Shorter survival was associated with higher TCR diversity in tumors.

A modified ARM-PCR protocol with three rounds of nested PCR amplified TCRbeta. TCRdb reanalysed the multiplex PCR reads using MiXCR and keeps one entry per CDR3 protein. Of 95,000 to 150,000 distinct CDR3 sequences listed, 55% to 75% are singletons. The receptor's source is a man aged 30-40 years with non-small cell lung cancer. What was sequenced was lung tumor tissue.

The CDR3 bases are TGCAGTTCTCACAAGCGGGCGCACAACAATGAGCAGTTCTTC. It yields the protein CSSHKRAHNNEQFF. The chain joins TRBV20-1 to TRBJ2-1, with D possibly being TRBD2 (6 bases). V dropped 8 bases and J dropped 5 bases, with 19 bases sitting between them. Germline V CDR1 and CDR2: DFQATT, SNEGSKA (reference sequence). The CDR3 consists of 14 residues.